Listed here are 5 T cell receptor beta chains from one sample, sequenced in a study of shared clonotypes between healthy human individuals (dated by TCRdb to about 2020). Receptor libraries were prepared by the immunoSEQ multiplex PCR assay. Not all clones reach the TCRdb copy of this immuneACCESS table, which keeps in-frame sequences only. Checked studies attribute under half of the gap to unresolved V genes and leave the rest unexplained. The table for this sample lists 2 million to 2.5 million clones; 80% to 95% of them were counted only once. The ten largest clones capture around 0.38% of the sample. Input material: naive CD4+ T cells from PBMCs. Read against the paper, the sample's cell subset or site label means: CD45RA+ positively selected. These receptors were taken from a man younger than 35 in good health. Some clones in this sample may be carry-over from other donors' samples.

The chain couples TRBV4-2 to TRBJ2-7; D may be TRBD1 or TRBD2 (7 bases each). V was shortened by 0 bases and J by 2 bases, with 14 bases between the two germline ends. CDR1 LGHNA and CDR2 YNFKEQ come from the germline V gene. The CDR3 has 16 amino acids. The CDR3 region has the DNA TGTGCCAGCAGCCAAGATAGGGGGGGACAGACCTACGAGCAGTACTTC. Amino acids: CASSQDRGGQTYEQYF.

V usage is TRBV11-1 and J usage is TRBJ2-5, with D tentatively TRBD1 or TRBD2 (5 bases each). The CDR3 sequence is 15 residues long. The V gene's germline CDR1 is SGHAT and CDR2 FQDESV (reference sequence). V lost 5 bases, J lost 1 base, and 14 bases lay in between. CDR3 coding DNA: TGTGCCAGCAGCCGAGGGACCCTACCCCAAGAGACCCAGTACTTC. Its translation is CASSRGTLPQETQYF.

The chain employs TRBV7-8 and TRBJ2-3; TRBD2 matches 9 bases. With V trimmed by 5 bases and J by 4 bases, 16 bases remained unmatched. The CDR3 spans 18 residues. CDR1 and CDR2 from the germline V gene are SGHVS and FQNEAQ. Written as DNA, the CDR3 is TGTGCCAGCAGCCCCCTCCCTCGACTCTTAGCGGGAGCAGATACGCAGTATTTT. Translation gives CASSPLPRLLAGADTQYF.

Only one count was recorded for this clone. This rearrangement joins TRBV5-1 to TRBJ2-7; TRBD1 matches 7 bases. The ends lost 1 base at V and 2 bases at J; junction bases unmatched: 6. CDR1 is SGHRS and CDR2 is YFSETQ in the germline V gene. The CDR3 covers 15 residues. This CDR3 reads CASSLPGGQTYEQYF. The CDR3 DNA sequence: TGCGCCAGCAGCTTGCCTGGGGGACAGACCTACGAGCAGTACTTC. Looking up the rest from reference TRBV5-1 and TRBJ2-7 gives the full variable domain: KAGVTQTPRYLIKTRGQQVTLSCSPISGHRSVSWYQQTPGQGLQFLFEYFSETQRNKGNFPGRFSGRQFSNSRSEMNVSTLELGDSALYLCASSLPGGQTYEQYFGPGTRLTVT.

V and J are TRBV7-9 and TRBJ1-1; the D gene is possibly TRBD1 (6 bases). Deletions cut 4 bases from V and 3 bases from J, with 9 bases between. The germline CDR1 and CDR2 sequences are SEHNR and FQNEAQ (reference sequence). The CDR3 loop spans 13 amino acids. The DNA for the CDR3 is TGTGCCAGCAGCTCCGGACAGCACACTGAAGCTTTCTTT. Encoded protein: CASSSGQHTEAFF.